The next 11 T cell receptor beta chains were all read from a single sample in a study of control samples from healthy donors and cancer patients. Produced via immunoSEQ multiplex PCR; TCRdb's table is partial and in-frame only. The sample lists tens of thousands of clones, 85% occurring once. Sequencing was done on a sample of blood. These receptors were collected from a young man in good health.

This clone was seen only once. CDR3 protein: CASSIGQGRSYNSPLHF. The CDR3 DNA is TGTGCCAGCAGTATAGGACAGGGAAGGTCCTATAATTCACCCCTCCACTTT. The chain carries TRBV27 and TRBJ1-6; 8 bases match TRBD1. J was trimmed by 1 base and V by 5 bases; bases with no gene match: 7. The germline V gene encodes CDR1 MNHEY and CDR2 SMNVEV (reference sequence). The CDR3 sequence is 17 residues long.

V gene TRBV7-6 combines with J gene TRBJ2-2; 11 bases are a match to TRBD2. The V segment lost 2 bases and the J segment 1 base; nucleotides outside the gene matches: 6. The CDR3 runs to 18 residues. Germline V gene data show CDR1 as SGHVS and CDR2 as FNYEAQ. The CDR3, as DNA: TGTGCCAGCAGCTTAAGGGCTAGCGGGGGGTTGAACACCGGGGAGCTGTTTTTT. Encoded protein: CASSLRASGGLNTGELFF.

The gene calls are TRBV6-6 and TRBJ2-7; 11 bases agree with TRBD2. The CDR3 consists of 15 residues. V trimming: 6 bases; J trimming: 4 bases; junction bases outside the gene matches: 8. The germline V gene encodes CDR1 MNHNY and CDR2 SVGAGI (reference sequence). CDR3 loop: CASRGLAGGPYEQYF. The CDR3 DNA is TGTGCCAGCAGGGGATTAGCGGGGGGGCCATACGAGCAGTACTTC.

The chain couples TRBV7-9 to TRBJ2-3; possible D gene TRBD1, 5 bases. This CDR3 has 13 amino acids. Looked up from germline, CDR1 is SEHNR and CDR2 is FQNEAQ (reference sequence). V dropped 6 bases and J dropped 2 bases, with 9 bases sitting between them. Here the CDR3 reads CASRTVITDTQYF. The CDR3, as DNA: TGTGCCAGCAGGACAGTTATCACAGATACGCAGTATTTT.

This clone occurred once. The chain's CDR3 is CASGPGFGTQYF. The CDR3 nucleotides read TGTGCCAGCGGCCCCGGGTTCGGGACCCAGTACTTC. The chain links TRBV27 to TRBJ2-5; no firm D call. V was clipped by 8 bases and J by 7 bases, with 14 bases between them. The CDR3 length is 12 residues. CDR1 is MNHEY and CDR2 is SMNVEV in the germline V gene (reference sequence).

CDR3 bases: TGTGCCAGCAGCACCTTGAAGGCCTATGGCTACACCTTC. This translates into CASSTLKAYGYTF. This sequence joins TRBV12-3 or TRBV12-4 and TRBJ1-2; D is undetermined. The V end lost 6 bases, the J end lost 4 bases, and 12 bases lay between the germline ends. This CDR3 contains 13 residues.

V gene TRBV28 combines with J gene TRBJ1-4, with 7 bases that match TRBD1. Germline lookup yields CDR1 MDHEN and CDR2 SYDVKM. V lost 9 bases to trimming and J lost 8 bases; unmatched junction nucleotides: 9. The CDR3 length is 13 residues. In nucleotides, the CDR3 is TGTGCCAGTGGAGGGGGCGTGCGGGAAAAACTGTTTTTT. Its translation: CASGGGVREKLFF.

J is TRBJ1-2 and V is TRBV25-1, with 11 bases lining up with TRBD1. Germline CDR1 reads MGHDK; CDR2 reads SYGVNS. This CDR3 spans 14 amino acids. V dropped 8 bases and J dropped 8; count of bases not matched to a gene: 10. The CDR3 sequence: CASARTGGGTGYTF. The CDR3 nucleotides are TGTGCCAGCGCCCGGACAGGGGGCGGAACCGGCTACACCTTC.

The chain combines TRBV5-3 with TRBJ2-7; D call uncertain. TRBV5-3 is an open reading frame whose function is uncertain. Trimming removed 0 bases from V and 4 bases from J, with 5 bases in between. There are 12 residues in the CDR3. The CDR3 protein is CARSLGEYEQYF. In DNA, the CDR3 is TGTGCCAGAAGCTTGGGCGAGTACGAGCAGTACTTC.

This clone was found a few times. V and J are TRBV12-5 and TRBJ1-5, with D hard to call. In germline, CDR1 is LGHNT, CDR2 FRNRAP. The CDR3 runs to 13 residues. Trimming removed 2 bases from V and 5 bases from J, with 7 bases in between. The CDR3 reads CASGLIIDQPQHF. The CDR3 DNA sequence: TGTGCTAGTGGTTTGATCATAGATCAGCCCCAGCATTTT.

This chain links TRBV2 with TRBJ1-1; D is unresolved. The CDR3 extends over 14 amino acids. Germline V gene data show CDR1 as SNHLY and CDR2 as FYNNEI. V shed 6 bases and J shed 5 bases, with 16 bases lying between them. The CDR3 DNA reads TGTGCCAGCAGAGTTAACTCACGATTTACTGAAGCTTTCTTT. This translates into CASRVNSRFTEAFF.